This T cell receptor (beta chain) originates from a study of T cells in pancreatic ductal adenocarcinoma. TCRdb keeps only in-frame clones here, not all; method: immunoSEQ multiplex PCR. The sample records 85,000 to 120,000 clones, roughly 95% being singletons. Germline V gives CDR1 SGHTS, CDR2 YDEGEE. The V end lost 1 base, the J end lost 5 bases, and 12 bases lay between the germline ends. The CDR3 sequence is 14 residues long. In regard to this clone: Its antigen is as yet unknown.

Study-wide results and caveats: Compared with tumor, blood showed more total productive templates and roughly 8-fold more clonotypes. Tumors hold more CD45RO+ effector T cells, which may bias toward lower diversity. Blood clonality (roughly 0.073) did not differ significantly from tumor (about 0.112). The resected cohort was biased toward the minority with early-stage disease.

The selected patients with pancreatic ductal adenocarcinoma had surgery but no neoadjuvant therapy. This clonotype was sampled from a human donor with pancreatic ductal adenocarcinoma. The rearrangement links TRBV5-8 to TRBJ1-2; no clear D gene. The specimen sequenced was PBMCs. The chain's CDR3 is CASSLFSGIYGYTF. The CDR3 DNA follows: TGTGCCAGCAGCTTGTTCTCGGGAATTTATGGCTACACCTTC.